Shown below are 7 T cell receptor beta chains from a single sample sequenced in a study of cytomegalovirus exposure and HLA in healthy donors. The PCR was carried out with 60 Vbeta primers and 13 Jbeta primers. Profiled with immunoSEQ multiplex PCR; TCRdb holds only in-frame clones, not every one. The table for this sample gives 100,000 to 150,000 clones. Sequenced material: PBMCs. Receptor source: a man between 18 and 29 years old in good health and CMV-seronegative.

The J gene is TRBJ2-5, the V gene TRBV7-2; D is perhaps TRBD1 (6 bases). Germline loops: CDR1 SGHTA, CDR2 FQGNSA. V shed 5 bases and J shed 6 bases, with 16 bases lying between them. The CDR3 totals 14 residues. CDR3 loop: CASSVNRAGQTQYF. In DNA form, the CDR3 reads TGTGCCAGCAGCGTAAACAGGGCGGGTCAGACCCAGTACTTC.

This sequence joins TRBV28 and TRBJ1-4; 9 bases are a match to TRBD1. Germline V gene data show CDR1 as MDHEN and CDR2 as SYDVKM. The CDR3 covers 11 residues. The V and J ends lost 6 bases and 17 bases, in that order; junction bases with no gene match: 7. As DNA, the CDR3 is TGTGCCAGCAGAAACCGGGACAGGGCTTTTTTT. Amino acid sequence: CASRNRDRAFF.

With regard to this clone: Other DNA sequences in the sample encode the same CDR3. V and J are TRBV7-2 and TRBJ1-5, with D unclear. This CDR3 comprises 13 residues. V was shortened by 4 bases and J by 0 bases, with 4 bases between the two germline ends. Per the germline V gene, CDR1 is SGHTA and CDR2 is FQGNSA. CDR3 residues: CASSSFSNQPQHF. CDR3 sequence (DNA): TGTGCCAGCAGCTCGTTTAGCAATCAGCCCCAGCATTTT. Using reference TRBV7-2 and TRBJ1-5 for the parts outside the CDR3, the full variable domain is GAGVSQSPSNKVTEKGKDVELRCDPISGHTALYWYRQSLGQGLEFLIYFQGNSAPDKSGLPSDRFSAERTGGSVSTLTIQRTQQEDSAVYLCASSSFSNQPQHFGDGTRLSIL.

The chain employs TRBV6-5 and TRBJ2-3, with D hard to call. Trimming cost V 4 bases and J 6 bases, with 8 bases left between them. The CDR3 is 12 residues long. Germline lookup yields CDR1 MNHEY and CDR2 SVGAGI. The CDR3 loop is CASSFLGDTQYF. As DNA, the CDR3 is TGTGCCAGCAGTTTCCTAGGTGATACGCAGTATTTT.

The chain carries TRBV28 and TRBJ2-7, with D uncertain. V gave up 4 bases and J gave up 1 base, with 11 bases separating them. The CDR3 spans 14 residues. The germline gives CDR1 MDHEN, CDR2 SYDVKM. CDR3 amino acids: CASSSEAGSYEQYF. CDR3 nucleotide sequence: TGTGCCAGCAGTTCCGAGGCCGGATCCTACGAGCAGTACTTC.

V gene TRBV9 combines with J gene TRBJ2-1; TRBD2 agrees at 9 bases. V was pared by 0 bases and J by 9 bases, with 16 bases of the junction left unmatched. Germline V gene lookup returns CDR1 SGDLS and CDR2 YYNGEE. This CDR3 is built from 18 residues. Here the CDR3 reads CASSVVGGGAPEAGEQFF. The CDR3 DNA reads TGTGCCAGCAGCGTAGTAGGCGGGGGGGCACCCGAGGCCGGTGAGCAGTTCTTC.

This rearrangement joins TRBV6-5 to TRBJ2-7, with 9 bases fitting TRBD1. Germline CDR1 MNHEY, CDR2 SVGAGI. V shed 2 bases, J shed 1 base, and the junction held 6 bases outside the gene matches. CDR3 length equals 16 residues. The CDR3 here is CASSYTGTGLSYEQYF. CDR3 coding DNA: TGTGCCAGCAGTTACACCGGGACAGGGTTGTCCTACGAGCAGTACTTC.